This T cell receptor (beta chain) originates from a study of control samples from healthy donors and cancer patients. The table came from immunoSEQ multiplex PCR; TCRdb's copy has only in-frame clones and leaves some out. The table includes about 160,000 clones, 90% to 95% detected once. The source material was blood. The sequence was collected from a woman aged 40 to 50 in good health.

The CDR3: CSVARGGQETQYF. CDR3 bases: TGCAGCGTCGCCAGGGGCGGCCAAGAGACCCAGTACTTC. The J gene is TRBJ2-5, the V gene TRBV29-1; possibly TRBD1 for D (6 bases). This CDR3 is built from 13 residues. Germline loops: CDR1 SQVTM, CDR2 ANQGSEA. V lost 6 bases and J 1 base, leaving 12 bases between the germline ends.